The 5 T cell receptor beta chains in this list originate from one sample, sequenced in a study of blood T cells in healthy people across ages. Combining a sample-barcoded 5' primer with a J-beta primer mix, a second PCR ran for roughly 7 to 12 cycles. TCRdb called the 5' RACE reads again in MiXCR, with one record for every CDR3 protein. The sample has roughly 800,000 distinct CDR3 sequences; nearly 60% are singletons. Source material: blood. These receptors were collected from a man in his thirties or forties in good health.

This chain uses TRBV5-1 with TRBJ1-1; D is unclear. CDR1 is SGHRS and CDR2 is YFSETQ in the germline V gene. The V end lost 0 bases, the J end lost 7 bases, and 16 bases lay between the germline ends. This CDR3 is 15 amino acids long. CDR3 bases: TGCGCCAGCAGCTTGGCCGGGCAGATGGGCAATGAAGCTTTCTTT. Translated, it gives CASSLAGQMGNEAFF.

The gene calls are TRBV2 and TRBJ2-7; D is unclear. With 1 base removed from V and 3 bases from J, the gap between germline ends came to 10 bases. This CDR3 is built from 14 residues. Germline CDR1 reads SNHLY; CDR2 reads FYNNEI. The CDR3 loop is CASSEGAFRYEQYF. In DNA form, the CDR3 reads TGTGCCAGCAGTGAAGGGGCCTTTCGCTACGAGCAGTACTTC.

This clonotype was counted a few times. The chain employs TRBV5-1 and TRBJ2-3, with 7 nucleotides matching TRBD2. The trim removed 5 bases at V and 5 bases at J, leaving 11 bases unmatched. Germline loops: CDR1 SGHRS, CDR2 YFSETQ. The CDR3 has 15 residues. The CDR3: CASSPSGISGDTQYF. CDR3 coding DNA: TGCGCCAGCAGTCCGAGCGGGATCTCCGGAGATACGCAGTATTTT.

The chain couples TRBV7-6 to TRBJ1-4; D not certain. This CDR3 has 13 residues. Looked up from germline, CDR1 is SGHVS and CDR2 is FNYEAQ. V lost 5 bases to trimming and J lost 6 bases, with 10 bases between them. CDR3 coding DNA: TGTGCCAGCAGCGATGGAGTAGATGAAAAACTGTTTTTT. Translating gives CASSDGVDEKLFF.

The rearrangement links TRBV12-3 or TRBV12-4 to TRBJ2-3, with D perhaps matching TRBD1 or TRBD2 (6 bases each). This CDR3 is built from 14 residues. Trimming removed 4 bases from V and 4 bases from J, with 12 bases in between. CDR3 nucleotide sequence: TGTGCCAGCAGTTCTCGAGGGGGGTCAGATACGCAGTATTTT. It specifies CASSSRGGSDTQYF.